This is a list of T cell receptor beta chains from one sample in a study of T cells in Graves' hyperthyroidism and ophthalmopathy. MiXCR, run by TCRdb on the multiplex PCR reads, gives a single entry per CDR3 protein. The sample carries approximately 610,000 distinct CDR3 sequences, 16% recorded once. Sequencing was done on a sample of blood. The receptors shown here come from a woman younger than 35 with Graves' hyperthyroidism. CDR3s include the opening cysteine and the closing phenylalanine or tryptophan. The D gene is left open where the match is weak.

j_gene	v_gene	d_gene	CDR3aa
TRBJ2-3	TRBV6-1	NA	CASTPRRGADTQYF
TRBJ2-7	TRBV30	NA	CAWSEGSGISYEQYF
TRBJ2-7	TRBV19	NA	CASSSGQRSSYEQYF
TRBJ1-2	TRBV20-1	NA	CSAPQGEGGYTF
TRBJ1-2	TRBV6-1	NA	CASSGGPGEGGYTF
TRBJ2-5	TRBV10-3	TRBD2	CAISDPPGGRTGETQYF
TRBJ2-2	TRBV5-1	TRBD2	CASSSRLAGRTGELFF
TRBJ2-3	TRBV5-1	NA	CASSFRETDTQYF
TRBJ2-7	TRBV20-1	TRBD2	CSARFSGTTLYEQYF
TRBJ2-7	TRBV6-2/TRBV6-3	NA	CASSGDGPYEQYF
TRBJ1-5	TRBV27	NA	CASSWTGNQPQHF
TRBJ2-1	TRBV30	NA	CAWSVVGWEQFF
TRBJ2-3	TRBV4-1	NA	CASSQAPGSGITDTQYF
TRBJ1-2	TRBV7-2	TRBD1	CASSAPRTGNGYTF
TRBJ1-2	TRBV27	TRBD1	CASSIGQGGSYGYTF
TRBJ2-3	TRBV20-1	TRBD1	CSASPDRASTDTQYF
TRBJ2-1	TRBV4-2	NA	CASSPSERDKQFF
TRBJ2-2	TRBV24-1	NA	CATSDLGGSPTDTGELFF
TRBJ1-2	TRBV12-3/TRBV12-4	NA	CASSLEANRNYGYTF
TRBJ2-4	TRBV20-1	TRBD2	CSAAPPSGSGVAKNIQYF
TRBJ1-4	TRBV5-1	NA	CASSLRDNEKLFF
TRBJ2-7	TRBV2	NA	CASSRGGTAAYEQYF
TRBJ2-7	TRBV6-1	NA	CASSEAGVEQYF
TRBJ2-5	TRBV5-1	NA	CASSQSTETQYF
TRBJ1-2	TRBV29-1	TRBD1	CSVDPGQVSWGYTF
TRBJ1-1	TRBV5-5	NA	CASRLGLAAPMNTEAFF
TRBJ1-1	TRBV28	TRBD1	CASSLYRGGAFF
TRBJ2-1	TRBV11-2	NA	CASSGWGSSYNEQFF
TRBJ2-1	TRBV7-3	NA	CASSLSGTASYNEQFF
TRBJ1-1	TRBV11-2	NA	CASSLDSAGPMNTEAFF
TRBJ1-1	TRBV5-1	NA	CASSLQGFTEAFF
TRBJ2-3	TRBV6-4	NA	CASSDEGGSTDTQYF
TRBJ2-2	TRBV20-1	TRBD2	CSARGWASGNTGELFF
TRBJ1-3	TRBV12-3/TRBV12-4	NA	CASSLGAPYSGNTIYF
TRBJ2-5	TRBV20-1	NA	CSARDLAEPQETQYF
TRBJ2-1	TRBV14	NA	CASSQERVERIEQFF
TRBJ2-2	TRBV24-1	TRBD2	CATSDPGLAGRGAGELFF
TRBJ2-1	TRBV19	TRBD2	CASSIARAGVLYNEQFF
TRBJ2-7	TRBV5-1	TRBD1	CASSSWDSYEQYF
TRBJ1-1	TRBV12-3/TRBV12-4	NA	CATYSGPDEAFF
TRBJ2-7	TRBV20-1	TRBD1	CSARDGQGILYEQYF
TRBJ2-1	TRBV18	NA	CASSPGDSEFF
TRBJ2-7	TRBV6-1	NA	CASTLHGGNYEQYF
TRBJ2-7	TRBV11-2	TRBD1	CASSVGQIYEQYF
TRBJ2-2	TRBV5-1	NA	CASSLGGTNTGELFF